Reported below is one TCR beta chain. Germline is not matched at one junction end, which may reflect a read error. This sample stems from a study of blood T cells in healthy people across ages. This CDR3 has 12 amino acids. Germline V gene lookup returns CDR1 DFQATT and CDR2 SNEGSKA (reference sequence). Primed by a sample-barcoded 5' primer and a J-beta primer mix, a second PCR proceeded for about 7 to 12 cycles. Via MiXCR, TCRdb re-called the 5' RACE reads, giving one row per CDR3 protein. The table has some 1.5 million distinct CDR3 sequences, under 30% seen once. V is TRBV20-1 and J is TRBJ1-2, with 8 positions matching TRBD1. The sequence derives from a woman in her 30s in good health. Material for sequencing was blood. The CDR3 DNA sequence: TGCAGTCTTACAGGGGGAACCTATGGCAACACCTTC. Translation: CSLTGGTYGNTF.